This T cell receptor (beta chain) was profiled in a study of shared clonotypes between healthy human individuals. Remarks on this clone: Its antigen is unidentified.

Study-level points and caveats: Sequencing depth was predicted to influence how clonotypes are shared among donors.

Germline lookup yields CDR1 SGHVS and CDR2 FNYEAQ. The V and J ends lost 5 bases and 7 bases, in that order; junction bases with no gene match: 5. The CDR3 length is 15 residues. CD8 cells classed as naive were CD45RO-negative and positively selected for CCR7, excluding terminally differentiated effector memory CD45RA+ cells. Across several immunoSEQ plates, the genomic DNA of each subset was split evenly. On sorted subsets, replicate PCRs used about 180 ng DNA, or around 30,000 T cell genomes. Measured with immunoSEQ multiplex PCR; TCRdb has only the in-frame clones, and not every one. The data hold 630,000 or so clones, with 95% to 98% observed a single time.

The sequenced material came from naive CD8+ T cells sorted from blood. The V gene is TRBV7-6, the J gene TRBJ2-1; 13 bases are a match to TRBD2. The sequence came from a man aged 25-45 years in good health. For the CDR3, the DNA is TGTGCCAGCAGCAAACTAGCGGGAGGGGTAAATGAGCAGTTCTTC. Its translation is CASSKLAGGVNEQFF.